This entry lists 10 T cell receptor beta chains sequenced from one sample in a study of blood T cell repertoires in COVID-19. Produced via immunoSEQ multiplex PCR; TCRdb's table is partial and in-frame only. Of roughly 86,000 clones listed, around 82% are singletons. The sample comprised peripheral blood. These receptors all come from a man aged 45-60 years who had recovered from COVID-19.

This chain joins TRBV9 and TRBJ1-6; 9 nucleotides match TRBD1. Trimming cost V 3 bases and J 9 bases; bases outside gene matches: 7. Per the germline V gene, CDR1 is SGDLS and CDR2 is YYNGEE. This CDR3 has 15 amino acids. The CDR3 DNA sequence: TGTGCCAGCAGCGGAGAACAGGGGGCGGGTTCACCCCTCCACTTT. Encoded protein: CASSGEQGAGSPLHF.

This chain joins TRBV7-2 and TRBJ1-2; D is undetermined. Germline-derived CDR1 and CDR2 are SGHTA and FQGNSA. This CDR3 has 16 amino acids. The ends were cut back, 5 bases at V and 0 bases at J, with 16 bases in the middle. CDR3 sequence: CASSPYIGQTNYGYTF. The CDR3 DNA reads as TGTGCCAGCAGCCCTTATATTGGGCAGACTAACTATGGCTACACCTTC.

V and J are TRBV5-1 and TRBJ2-3; tentatively, D is TRBD2 (6 bases). Germline assignment: CDR1 SGHRS and CDR2 YFSETQ. This CDR3 comprises 14 residues. Trimming removed 0 bases from V and 3 bases from J, with 8 bases in between. CDR3 sequence: CASSLAGGTDTQYF. In DNA form, the CDR3 reads TGCGCCAGCAGCTTGGCCGGGGGAACAGATACGCAGTATTTT. The whole variable domain, remainder taken from reference TRBV5-1 and TRBJ2-3, is KAGVTQTPRYLIKTRGQQVTLSCSPISGHRSVSWYQQTPGQGLQFLFEYFSETQRNKGNFPGRFSGRQFSNSRSEMNVSTLELGDSALYLCASSLAGGTDTQYFGPGTRLTVL.

V usage is TRBV6-5 and J usage is TRBJ1-5; no clear D gene. This CDR3 spans 14 amino acids. Trimming removed 6 bases at V and 7 bases at J, with 16 bases between. Germline V gives CDR1 MNHEY, CDR2 SVGAGI. CDR3 bases: TGTGCCAGCAGCGCCCCGGGTTCCGACCAGCCCCAGCATTTT. It specifies CASSAPGSDQPQHF.

V and J are TRBV25-1 and TRBJ2-5, with 8 bases fitting TRBD2. J lost 4 bases, V lost 6 bases, and 7 bases had no gene match. CDR1 is MGHDK and CDR2 is SYGVNS in the germline V gene. The CDR3 has 14 amino acids. The CDR3 here is CASRESGGPETQYF. CDR3 nucleotide sequence: TGTGCCAGCAGGGAGAGCGGGGGCCCAGAGACCCAGTACTTC.

The chain is built from TRBV19 and TRBJ1-6; D remains unclear. This CDR3 is built from 14 residues. CDR1 is LNHDA, CDR2 SQIVND, per germline (reference sequence). V gave up 6 bases and J gave up 4 bases, with 10 bases separating them. CDR3 sequence (DNA): TGTGCCAGTAGGGAGGGCTCGTATAATTCACCCCTCCACTTT. Protein product: CASREGSYNSPLHF.

On this clone: A junction boundary mismatches the germline segment, possibly from a read error. This chain uses TRBV30 with TRBJ2-3, with TRBD2 matching 12 bases. Germline V gene lookup returns CDR1 GTSNPN and CDR2 SVGIG (reference sequence). This CDR3 region has 12 residues. The DNA for the CDR3 is TGTGCCTGGAGTACTAGCGGGGGGCCTCAGCGTTTT. This sequence encodes CAWSTSGGPQRF.

This chain connects TRBV7-2 to TRBJ2-1; maybe TRBD2 (6 bases). Trimming took off 2 bases at V and 7 bases at J, with 15 bases between the two ends. The CDR3 length is 15 residues. CDR1 is SGHTA and CDR2 is FQGNSA in the germline V gene. CDR3 DNA sequence: TGTGCCAGCAGCTTAATAACGGGAGAACTAAATGAGCAGTTCTTC. It codes for CASSLITGELNEQFF.

This chain links TRBV5-1 with TRBJ2-1; D may be TRBD2 (5 bases). Germline V gene data show CDR1 as SGHRS and CDR2 as YFSETQ. V lost 0 bases and J 10 bases, leaving 8 bases between the germline ends. The CDR3 runs 12 residues. CDR3 protein: CASSLDRGEQFF. DNA of the CDR3: TGCGCCAGCAGCTTGGACAGAGGGGAGCAGTTCTTC.

V is TRBV19 and J is TRBJ1-2; 10 positions agree with TRBD1. The CDR3 contains 15 residues. Trimming removed 7 bases from V and 3 bases from J; junction bases left unmatched: 8. Germline-derived CDR1 and CDR2 are LNHDA and SQIVND (reference sequence). CDR3 sequence reads: CASTGPGTGDYGYTF. The DNA for the CDR3 is TGTGCCAGTACCGGTCCCGGGACAGGGGACTATGGCTACACCTTC.